The next 8 T cell receptor beta chains were all read from a single sample in a study of blood T cell repertoires in COVID-19. Sequenced by immunoSEQ multiplex PCR; TCRdb stores in-frame clones only, minus some. The table lists 210,000 or so clones, 88% of them singletons. The sample comprised peripheral blood. The receptors were gathered from a woman between 55 and 75 years old with acute or convalescent COVID-19.

The V call is TRBV18, the J call TRBJ2-1; no clear D. Trimming shortened V by 5 bases and J by 7 bases, and 6 bases separated the two germline ends. The CDR3 runs to 11 residues. Germline values: CDR1 KGHSH, CDR2 LQKENI. Here the CDR3 reads CASSIVNEQFF. Here the CDR3 DNA reads TGTGCCAGCTCAATCGTTAATGAGCAGTTCTTC. The whole variable domain, remainder taken from reference TRBV18 and TRBJ2-1, is NAGVMQNPRHLVRRRGQEARLRCSPMKGHSHVYWYRQLPEEGLKFMVYLQKENIIDESGMPKERFSAEFPKEGPSILRIQQVVRGDSAAYFCASSIVNEQFFGPGTRLTVL.

This chain uses TRBV12-3 or TRBV12-4 with TRBJ1-5, with no clear D. Trimming stripped 8 bases from V and 6 bases from J, with 14 bases between. The CDR3 is made up of 13 amino acids. The CDR3 loop is CASQQSVGQPQHF. For the CDR3, the DNA is TGTGCCAGCCAGCAGAGCGTCGGTCAGCCCCAGCATTTT.

This chain uses TRBV3-1 (or the pseudogene TRBV3-2) with TRBJ1-2; D possibly corresponds to TRBD1 (5 bases). Trimming took off 6 bases at V and 3 bases at J, with 17 bases between the two ends. This CDR3 contains 15 residues. Looked up from germline, CDR1 is LGHDT and CDR2 is YNNKEL (reference sequence). The CDR3 is CASRGQARSDYGYTF. In nucleotides, the CDR3 is TGTGCCAGCAGGGGGCAAGCTAGGTCTGACTATGGCTACACCTTC.

A word on this clone: The same CDR3 also results from other DNA sequences found in this sample. The chain uses TRBV6-5 and TRBJ1-2, with TRBD1 identical over 11 bases. Losses at the gene ends were 6 bases for V and 2 bases for J; bases not matched to a gene: 5. Germline assignment: CDR1 MNHEY and CDR2 SVGAGI. The CDR3 spans 15 residues. The chain's CDR3 is CASRRGQGANYGYTF. The CDR3 coding sequence is TGTGCCAGCAGACGAGGACAGGGGGCGAACTATGGCTACACCTTC.

Only a few counts were recorded for this clone. V is TRBV11-2 and J is TRBJ2-1; maybe TRBD2 (6 bases). Germline-derived CDR1 and CDR2 are SGHAT and FQNNGV. CDR3 size: 15 residues. Trimming left V 0 bases short and J 0 bases short, with 6 bases between. CDR3 coding DNA: TGTGCCAGCAGCTTAGACGGGAGCTCCTACAATGAGCAGTTCTTC. It codes for CASSLDGSSYNEQFF.

The chain couples TRBV3-1 (or the pseudogene TRBV3-2) to TRBJ1-4; D is unresolved. The germline CDR1 and CDR2 sequences are LGHDT and YNNKEL (reference sequence). V gave up 1 base and J gave up 7 bases, with 4 bases separating them. This CDR3 is 12 amino acids long. CDR3 sequence (DNA): TGTGCCAGCAGCCAAGCGGGTGAAAAACTGTTTTTT. It codes for CASSQAGEKLFF.

This sequence joins TRBV24-1 and TRBJ1-1; weak D call: TRBD1 (6 bases). This CDR3 is built from 13 residues. The V gene lost 3 bases and the J gene lost 5 bases, with 9 bases spanning the gap. Germline CDR1 and CDR2: KGHDR and SFDVKD. CDR3 sequence: CATSDPGETEAFF. The CDR3 DNA follows: TGTGCCACCAGTGATCCAGGGGAGACTGAAGCTTTCTTT.

The V call is TRBV9, the J call TRBJ1-4; D possibly corresponds to TRBD1 (6 bases). Germline CDR1 and CDR2: SGDLS and YYNGEE. The CDR3 covers 15 residues. V was cut by 4 bases and J by 3 bases, with 13 bases left in between. Here the CDR3 reads CASSSSGQSNEKLFF. The CDR3 DNA reads as TGTGCCAGCAGCTCCAGTGGACAGTCTAATGAAAAACTGTTTTTT.